Listed below are T cell receptor beta chains from one sample, sequenced in a study of control samples from healthy donors and cancer patients. Here immunoSEQ multiplex PCR was the method, and the copy in TCRdb shows in-frame clones only, minus some. The sample yields some 410,000 clones, around nine tenths seen once. Sequencing input: PBMCs. All receptors derive from a man between 40 and 49 years old with head and neck cancer. Both conserved end residues are trimmed from each CDR3. Fields, in order: D gene, V gene, J gene, CDR3 protein. A D gene is named only where the DNA matches it firmly.

-	TRBV5-1	TRBJ2-7	ASSLAGAGAYEQY
-	TRBV28	TRBJ1-5	ASTPPGTGNQPQH
-	TRBV7-2	TRBJ2-5	ASSLVVAQQETQY
-	TRBV6-5	TRBJ2-7	ATAGNRMSYEQY
-	TRBV25-1	TRBJ2-7	ASSAQGNRNEQY
-	TRBV2	TRBJ1-1	ASRGYSEAF
-	TRBV18	TRBJ2-7	ASSPPGSLGNGRAGYEQY
-	TRBV7-9	TRBJ1-3	ASSLGGALSGNTIY
TRBD2	TRBV6-5	TRBJ2-7	ASSPGLDLGEQY
-	TRBV29-1	TRBJ2-1	SVVGGNEQF
-	TRBV6-6	TRBJ1-3	ASLSARDGNTIY
-	TRBV12-3/TRBV12-4	TRBJ2-7	ASSYRYYEQY
-	TRBV14	TRBJ2-2	ASSQVPFSTRDTGELF
-	TRBV30	TRBJ2-2	AWSGAAGGFTGELF
-	TRBV28	TRBJ2-2	AGRTVGPGELF
TRBD1	TRBV30	TRBJ1-3	ALQGFSGNTIY
TRBD2	TRBV20-1	TRBJ2-5	SASVAGEEETQY
TRBD1	TRBV29-1	TRBJ2-5	SVESTGGKETQY
TRBD1	TRBV27	TRBJ1-1	ASSISGTGGTEAF
TRBD2	TRBV4-1	TRBJ2-1	ASSQSFGTSLGEQF
-	TRBV7-2	TRBJ2-3	ASSLGTGTDTQY
-	TRBV28	TRBJ2-3	AIRRGAVETDTQY
TRBD1	TRBV7-9	TRBJ1-6	ASSPPPGTGLH
-	TRBV7-9	TRBJ2-5	ASSLSQAETQY
TRBD2	TRBV7-2	TRBJ2-1	ASRPSSGGASYNEQF
-	TRBV5-4	TRBJ2-3	ASSLVGDTQY
-	TRBV6-5	TRBJ1-4	ASTREGATNEKLF
-	TRBV7-2	TRBJ1-5	ASSLGSLLANQPQH
TRBD1	TRBV9	TRBJ2-2	ASSVAAGGAWTGELF
-	TRBV19	TRBJ2-7	ASSISGEASYEQY
-	TRBV19	TRBJ1-2	ASHRDRLNYGYT
-	TRBV24-1	TRBJ2-1	ATSDLDGHDEQF
-	TRBV18	TRBJ1-6	ASSLGAVSSYNSPLH
TRBD2	TRBV6-5	TRBJ2-5	ASRPRGLAGETQY
TRBD2	TRBV7-3	TRBJ2-3	ASSLMASGATDTQY